A selection of T cell receptor beta chains follows, all from one sample in a study of blood T cell repertoires in COVID-19. Sequenced by immunoSEQ multiplex PCR; TCRdb stores in-frame clones only, minus some. The table has hundreds of thousands of clones, 70% to 90% seen once. Sequencing was performed on peripheral blood. These receptors came from a middle-aged woman who had recovered from COVID-19. Each CDR3 is given with its conserved first and last residue. The D gene is left open where the match is weak. The size of a clone is reported for some rows only, either as once, few or many, or as a class for expanded clones.

J | D | size | V | DNA | CDR3
TRBJ2-3 | TRBD1 | . | TRBV27 | TGTGCCAGCACCCTGGGACAGGGCCTGGGTACGCAGTATTTT | CASTLGQGLGTQYF
TRBJ2-2 | TRBD2 | . | TRBV2 | TGTGCCAGCAGTGAATGGTCTAGCGGGGTGACCGGGGAGCTGTTTTTT | CASSEWSSGVTGELFF
TRBJ1-2 | . | once | TRBV2 | TGTGCCAGCAGTGAGGACAGTTCCGGCTACACCTTC | CASSEDSSGYTF
TRBJ2-1 | TRBD2 | . | TRBV30 | TGTGCCTGGAGCCGACTAGCGGGAGGTGAGCAGTTCTTC | CAWSRLAGGEQFF
TRBJ2-6 | . | once | TRBV19 | TGTGCCAGTAGTCAGCAGGGTGGGTCTGGGGCCAACGTCCTGACTTTC | CASSQQGGSGANVLTF
TRBJ1-2 | TRBD1 | . | TRBV9 | TGTGCCAGCAGCAACCGACAGGGGGGGTATGGCTACACCTTC | CASSNRQGGYGYTF
TRBJ1-1 | . | . | TRBV14 | TGTGCCAGCAGCCAAGAAGCGTTCACTGAAGCTTTCTTT | CASSQEAFTEAFF
TRBJ1-5 | TRBD1 | . | TRBV4-1 | TGCGCCAGCCGAACTGTCCCGGGACAGGGGGCCCTCGGGCAGCCCCAGCATTTT | CASRTVPGQGALGQPQHF
TRBJ1-1 | . | . | TRBV30 | TGTGCCTGGAGGGTTGGTCCGGGGTACACTGAAGCTTTCTTT | CAWRVGPGYTEAFF
TRBJ1-1 | TRBD1 | . | TRBV30 | TGTGCCTCCAGAAGACGGGACAGCCCCCTCGGGGGTGAAGCTTTCTTT | CASRRRDSPLGGEAFF
TRBJ2-7 | TRBD2 | . | TRBV5-1 | TGCGCCAGCAGCCCCGAACTAGCGGGAGCCTACGAGCAGTACTTC | CASSPELAGAYEQYF
TRBJ1-2 | TRBD1 | . | TRBV30 | TGTGCCTGGACTAGGGGACAGGCCACCTCATCTAACTATGGCTACACCTTC | CAWTRGQATSSNYGYTF
TRBJ1-2 | TRBD1 | . | TRBV19 | TGTGCCAGTTCAGGGGGCCGAGGCTATGGCTACACCTTC | CASSGGRGYGYTF
TRBJ1-3 | . | . | TRBV2 | TGTGCCAGGGGGCGTGTGCGGGGGCCTGGAAACACCATATATTTT | CARGRVRGPGNTIYF
TRBJ1-4 | . | . | TRBV10-3 | TGTGCCATCAGTGATGGGGCAGGCAATGAAAAACTGTTTTTT | CAISDGAGNEKLFF
TRBJ2-2 | . | . | TRBV28 | TGTGCCAGCAGTTTACGGGGGTACACCGGGGAGCTGTTTTTT | CASSLRGYTGELFF
TRBJ2-1 | TRBD2 | . | TRBV24-1 | TGTGCCACCAGTGTTGCTAGCGGACTATACAATGAGCAGTTCTTC | CATSVASGLYNEQFF
TRBJ1-5 | . | . | TRBV4-3 | TGCGCCAGCAGCCCCTACCCCCGGGGGGGCAGCAATCAGCCCCAGCATTTT | CASSPYPRGGSNQPQHF
TRBJ2-7 | TRBD2 | . | TRBV6-5 | TGTGCCAGCAGCCCGTTAGCTAGCGGGAGCTACGAGCAGTACTTC | CASSPLASGSYEQYF
TRBJ2-1 | . | . | TRBV27 | TGTGCCAGCAGTTCCCCCCGGCAGGGATGGTCAGGTGATGAGCAGTTCTTC | CASSSPRQGWSGDEQFF
TRBJ1-6 | TRBD1 | . | TRBV19 | TGTGCCACCCGGAGGGGGCCCCTTTCCGGGAATTCACCCCTCCACTTT | CATRRGPLSGNSPLHF
TRBJ2-7 | TRBD2 | . | TRBV28 | TGTGCCAGCAGTTGGGGGACTAGCGTTAAAGCCTACGAGCAGTACTTC | CASSWGTSVKAYEQYF
TRBJ2-1 | TRBD1 | . | TRBV9 | TGTGCCAGCAGTCGACAGGGGGCACCCTCCTACAATGAGCAGTTCTTC | CASSRQGAPSYNEQFF
TRBJ2-3 | . | . | TRBV4-3 | TGCGCCAGCAGCCAAGCCCCAGCGGGCACAGATACGCAGTATTTT | CASSQAPAGTDTQYF
TRBJ2-5 | TRBD2 | . | TRBV24-1 | TGTGCCACCAGTGAATCAACTAGCGGGAGAGGAGAGACCCAGTACTTC | CATSESTSGRGETQYF
TRBJ1-1 | TRBD1 | few | TRBV5-1 | TGCGCCAGCAGCTTGGGGACAGGGCGGGACACTGAAGCTTTCTTT | CASSLGTGRDTEAFF
TRBJ2-6 | . | once | TRBV7-5 | TGTGCCAGAAGCTTAGGGGAAAGGGGACAGCCTGGGGCCAACGTCCTGACTTTC | CARSLGERGQPGANVLTF
TRBJ2-3 | TRBD2 | . | TRBV30 | TGTGCCTGGAGTGTACGGGGCGGGAGCGCAGATACGCAGTATTTT | CAWSVRGGSADTQYF
TRBJ1-2 | . | few | TRBV11-2 | TGTGCCAGCAGCTTAGTGGGCGCATACTATGGCTACACCTTC | CASSLVGAYYGYTF
TRBJ1-5 | . | . | TRBV4-1 | TGCGCCAGCAGCCAAGATGGGCAGGGGCCACGGGCGCCCCAGCATTTT | CASSQDGQGPRAPQHF
TRBJ1-2 | . | . | TRBV4-1 | TGCGCCAGCAGCCCCCAGGGGCAGGGCGATAGCTATGGCTACACCTTC | CASSPQGQGDSYGYTF
TRBJ2-1 | TRBD2 | . | TRBV14 | TGTGCCAGCAGCCCGACTAGCGGGAGGGTTGGGGAGCAGTTCTTC | CASSPTSGRVGEQFF
TRBJ1-2 | . | . | TRBV19 | TGTGCCAGTCGCAGGGGTCCCGAGGGCTACACCTTC | CASRRGPEGYTF
TRBJ1-4 | . | . | TRBV28 | TGTGCCAGCAGTCCCTACTCTGGAACTAATGAAAAACTGTTTTTT | CASSPYSGTNEKLFF
TRBJ1-2 | . | once | TRBV12-3/TRBV12-4 | TGTGCCAGCAGTTTGAGCTATGGCTACACCTTC | CASSLSYGYTF
TRBJ1-1 | . | . | TRBV6-5 | TGTGCCAGCATTCGGGGGACTGAAGCTTTCTTT | CASIRGTEAFF
TRBJ1-1 | TRBD1 | many | TRBV11-3 | TGTGCCAGCAGCTCCAGGGGGTACAACACTGAAGCTTTCTTT | CASSSRGYNTEAFF
TRBJ1-4 | . | . | TRBV5-4 | TGTGCCAGCAGCTTGGCGCCCCGTTTGGGGAGGGAAAAACTGTTTTTT | CASSLAPRLGREKLFF
TRBJ2-7 | TRBD2 | . | TRBV7-2 | TGTGCCAGCAGCCCCCTCGGGCTAGCGGGAGGCACCGGGGCCTACGAGCAGTACTTC | CASSPLGLAGGTGAYEQYF
TRBJ1-5 | . | . | TRBV30 | TGTGCCTGGAACGAAGGAAGGAGGAGCAATCAGCCCCAGCATTTT | CAWNEGRRSNQPQHF
TRBJ1-2 | . | . | TRBV18 | TGTGCCAGCTCCCAAAACGGGGACTATGGCTACACCTTC | CASSQNGDYGYTF
TRBJ2-5 | TRBD2 | . | TRBV29-1 | TGCAGCGCCGCCGTTTGGACTAGCGGGAGGGCCCGCTGGGGGACCCAGTACTTC | CSAAVWTSGRARWGTQYF